This T cell receptor beta chain originates from a study of blood T cell repertoires in COVID-19. The wider study: Acute and convalescent COVID-19 specimens originated in the United States, Italy and Spain.

The V end lost 5 bases, the J end lost 1 base, and 11 bases lay between the germline ends. In germline, CDR1 is SGHVS, CDR2 FQNEAQ. CDR3 length: 14 amino acids. A PCR-confirmed or clinician-diagnosed COVID-19 case had contacted exposed participants within 2 weeks of entry. Study processing details: Nucleated cell number was recorded as an estimate derived from reference gene primer amplification. The method was immunoSEQ multiplex PCR; TCRdb's version includes in-frame clones alone and lacks a portion of them. V, J and clone size are those of that table, while D and trimming were read from the DNA. This table holds 350,000 to 400,000 clones, about nine tenths found once.

Input material: PBMCs or T cells enriched from blood (not recorded which). The sequence was obtained from a woman in her forties who had been exposed to COVID-19. V and J are TRBV7-8 and TRBJ1-1; D perhaps matches TRBD1 (5 bases). The CDR3, as DNA: TGTGCCAGCAGCGTCAGGGTTACGAACACTGAAGCTTTCTTT. This gives the protein CASSVRVTNTEAFF. Full variable domain (rest looked up from reference TRBV7-8 and TRBJ1-1): GAGVSQSPRYKVAKRGQDVALRCDPISGHVSLFWYQQALGQGPEFLTYFQNEAQLDKSGLPSDRFFAERPEGSVSTLKIQRTQQEDSAVYLCASSVRVTNTEAFFGQGTRLTVV.